The rows below give T cell receptor beta chains drawn from one sample of a study of T cell responses to AZD1222 COVID-19 vaccine. Repertoires were generated with immunoSEQ multiplex PCR, while TCRdb's copy carries only in-frame clones and drops some. The table shows about 110,000 clones, with over 90% occurring only once. This sample comprised peripheral blood, obtained 28 days after the second AZD1222 dose. These receptors all stem from an adult who received the AZD1222 COVID-19 vaccine. Both conserved end residues are part of each CDR3. Rows give clone size only sometimes, using once, few, many, or a class for an expanded clone.

J gene,CDR3 length,clone size,V gene,CDR3 protein
TRBJ1-4,16,.,TRBV19,CASRVGGTESNEKLFF
TRBJ2-1,12,.,TRBV24-1,CATSDSYSEQFF
TRBJ1-2,13,once,TRBV7-9,CASSLTGARGYTF
TRBJ1-5,13,.,TRBV12-3/TRBV12-4,CASRRGSNQPQHF
TRBJ2-2,13,.,TRBV6-5,CASSYGRSGELFF
TRBJ2-6,15,.,TRBV6-5,CASRRQGSGANVLTF
TRBJ2-7,14,.,TRBV6-5,CASWRGQNSYEQYF
TRBJ1-6,15,.,TRBV6-5,CASSYQMPRNSPLHF
TRBJ1-3,15,.,TRBV19,CASSIGTGFGNTIYF
TRBJ1-3,15,.,TRBV6-6,CASSGSAGGSPSAYF
TRBJ2-7,14,once,TRBV10-3,CAISEELEVYEQYF
TRBJ1-1,15,.,TRBV10-3,CAISDSSQGRNEAFF
TRBJ2-3,16,.,TRBV5-1,CASSLGGTSGADTQYF
TRBJ1-3,14,.,TRBV6-6,CASSPPDVRGAIYF
TRBJ2-3,15,.,TRBV9,CASSPSGISTDTQYF
TRBJ1-1,13,.,TRBV28,CASDREMNTEAFF